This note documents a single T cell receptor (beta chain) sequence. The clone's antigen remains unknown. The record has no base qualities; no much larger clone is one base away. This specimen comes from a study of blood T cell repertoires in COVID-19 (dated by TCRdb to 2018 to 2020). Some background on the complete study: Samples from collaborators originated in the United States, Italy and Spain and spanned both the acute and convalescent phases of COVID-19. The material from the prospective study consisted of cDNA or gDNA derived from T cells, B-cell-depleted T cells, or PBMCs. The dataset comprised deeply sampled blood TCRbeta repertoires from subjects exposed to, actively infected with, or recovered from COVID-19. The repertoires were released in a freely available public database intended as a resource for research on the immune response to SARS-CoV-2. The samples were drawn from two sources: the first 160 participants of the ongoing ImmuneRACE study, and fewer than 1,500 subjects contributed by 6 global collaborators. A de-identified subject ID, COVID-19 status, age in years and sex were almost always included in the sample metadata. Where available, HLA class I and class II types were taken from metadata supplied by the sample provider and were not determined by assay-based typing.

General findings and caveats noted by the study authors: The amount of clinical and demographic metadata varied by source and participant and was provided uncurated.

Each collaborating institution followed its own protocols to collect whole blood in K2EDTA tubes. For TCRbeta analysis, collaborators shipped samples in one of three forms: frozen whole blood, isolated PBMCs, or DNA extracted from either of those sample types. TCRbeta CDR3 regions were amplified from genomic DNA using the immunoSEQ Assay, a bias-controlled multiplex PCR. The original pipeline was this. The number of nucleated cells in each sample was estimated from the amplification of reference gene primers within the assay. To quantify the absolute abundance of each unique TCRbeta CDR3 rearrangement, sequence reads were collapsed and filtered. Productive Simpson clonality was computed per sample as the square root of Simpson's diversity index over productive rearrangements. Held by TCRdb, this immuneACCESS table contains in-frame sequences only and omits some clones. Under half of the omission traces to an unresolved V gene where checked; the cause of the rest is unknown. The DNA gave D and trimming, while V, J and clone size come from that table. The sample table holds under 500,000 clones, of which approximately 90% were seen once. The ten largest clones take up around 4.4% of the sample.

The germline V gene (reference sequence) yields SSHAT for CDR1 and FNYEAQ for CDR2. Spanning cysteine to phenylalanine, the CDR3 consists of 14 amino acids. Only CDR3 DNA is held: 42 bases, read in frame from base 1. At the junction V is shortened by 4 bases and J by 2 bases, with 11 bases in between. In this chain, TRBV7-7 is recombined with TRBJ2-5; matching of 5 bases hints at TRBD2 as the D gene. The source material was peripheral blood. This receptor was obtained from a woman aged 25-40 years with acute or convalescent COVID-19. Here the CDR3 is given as CASSSNGVQETQYF. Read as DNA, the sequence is TGTGCCAGCAGCTCCAACGGGGTACAAGAGACCCAGTACTTC.